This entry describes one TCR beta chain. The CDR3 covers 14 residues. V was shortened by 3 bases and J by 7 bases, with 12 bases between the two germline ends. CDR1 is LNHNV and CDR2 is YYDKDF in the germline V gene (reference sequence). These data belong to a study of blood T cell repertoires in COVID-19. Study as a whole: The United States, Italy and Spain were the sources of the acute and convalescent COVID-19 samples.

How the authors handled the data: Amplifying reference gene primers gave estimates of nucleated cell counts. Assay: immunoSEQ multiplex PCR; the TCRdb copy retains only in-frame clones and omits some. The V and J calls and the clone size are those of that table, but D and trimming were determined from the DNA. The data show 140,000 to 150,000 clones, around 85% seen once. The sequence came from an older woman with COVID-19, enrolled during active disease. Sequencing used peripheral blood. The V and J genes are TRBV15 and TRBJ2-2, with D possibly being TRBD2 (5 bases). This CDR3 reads CATSRGVVGGELFF. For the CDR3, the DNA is TGTGCCACCAGCAGGGGAGTGGTCGGCGGGGAGCTGTTTTTT. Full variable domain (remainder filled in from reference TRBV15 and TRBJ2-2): DAMVIQNPRYQVTQFGKPVTLSCSQTLNHNVMYWYQQKSSQAPKLLFHYYDKDFNNEADTPDNFQSRRPNTSFCFLDIRSPGLGDTAMYLCATSRGVVGGELFFGEGSRLTVL.